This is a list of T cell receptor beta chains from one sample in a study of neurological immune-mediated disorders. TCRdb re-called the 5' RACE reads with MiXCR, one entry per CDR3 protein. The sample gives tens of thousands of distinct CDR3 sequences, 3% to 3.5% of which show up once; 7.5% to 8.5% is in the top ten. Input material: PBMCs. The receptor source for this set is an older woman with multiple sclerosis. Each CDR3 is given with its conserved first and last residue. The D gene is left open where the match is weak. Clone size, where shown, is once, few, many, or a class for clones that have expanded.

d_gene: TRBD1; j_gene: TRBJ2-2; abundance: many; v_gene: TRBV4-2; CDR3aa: CASSQPLGQANTGELFF; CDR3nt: TGTGCCAGCAGCCAACCGTTGGGACAGGCGAACACCGGGGAGCTGTTTTTT
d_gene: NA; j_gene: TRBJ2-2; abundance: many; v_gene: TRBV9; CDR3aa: CASSQSGLNTGELFF; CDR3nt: TGTGCCAGCAGTCAAAGCGGCCTGAACACCGGGGAGCTGTTTTTT
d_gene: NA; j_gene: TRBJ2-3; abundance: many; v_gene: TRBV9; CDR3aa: CASSVKAVPDTQYF; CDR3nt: TGTGCCAGCAGCGTAAAGGCAGTCCCAGATACGCAGTATTTT
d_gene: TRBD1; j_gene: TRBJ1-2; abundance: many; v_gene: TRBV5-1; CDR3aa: CASSPDLTGAERGYGYTF; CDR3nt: TGCGCCAGCAGCCCAGACTTAACAGGGGCCGAGAGAGGCTATGGCTACACCTTC
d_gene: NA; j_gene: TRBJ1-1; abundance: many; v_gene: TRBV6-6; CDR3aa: CASSSPRGKTEAFF; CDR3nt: TGTGCCAGCAGTAGCCCTCGGGGTAAAACTGAAGCTTTCTTT
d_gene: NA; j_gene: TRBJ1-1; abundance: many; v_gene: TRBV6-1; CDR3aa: CASSVGRKGEAFF; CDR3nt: TGTGCCAGCAGTGTAGGGAGGAAAGGTGAAGCTTTCTTT
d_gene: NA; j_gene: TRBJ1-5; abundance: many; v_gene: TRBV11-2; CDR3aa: CASSLTTKGNQPQHF; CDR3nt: TGTGCCAGCAGCTTGACGACTAAAGGCAATCAGCCCCAGCATTTT
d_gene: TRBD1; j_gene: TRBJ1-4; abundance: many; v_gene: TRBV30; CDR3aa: CAWAIGGQVRKLFF; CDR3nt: TGTGCCTGGGCCATTGGAGGACAGGTCCGGAAACTGTTTTTT
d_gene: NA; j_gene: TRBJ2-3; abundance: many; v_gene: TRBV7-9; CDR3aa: CASSSTAPTDTQYF; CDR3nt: TGTGCCAGCAGTTCAACCGCCCCTACAGATACGCAGTATTTT
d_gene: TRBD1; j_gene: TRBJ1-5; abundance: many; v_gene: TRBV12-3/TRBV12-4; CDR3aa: CASSPGTGEWTQHF; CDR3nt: TGTGCCAGCAGCCCAGGGACAGGGGAATGGACCCAGCATTTT
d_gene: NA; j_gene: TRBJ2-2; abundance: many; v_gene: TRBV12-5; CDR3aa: CASGLVPTGEGATGELFF; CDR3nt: TGTGCTAGTGGTTTGGTACCAACCGGAGAGGGTGCAACCGGGGAGCTGTTTTTT
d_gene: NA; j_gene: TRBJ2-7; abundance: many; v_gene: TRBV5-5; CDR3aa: CASSPDAYEQYF; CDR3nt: TGTGCCAGCAGCCCGGACGCCTACGAGCAGTACTTC
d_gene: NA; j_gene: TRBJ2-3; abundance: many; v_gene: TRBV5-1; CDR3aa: CASSLRGVDTDTQYF; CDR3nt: TGCGCCAGCAGCTTGCGGGGTGTCGACACAGATACGCAGTATTTT
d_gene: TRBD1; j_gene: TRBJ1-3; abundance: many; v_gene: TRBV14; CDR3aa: CASGSQGALGNTIYF; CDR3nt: TGTGCCAGCGGTTCGCAGGGGGCGCTTGGAAACACCATATATTTT
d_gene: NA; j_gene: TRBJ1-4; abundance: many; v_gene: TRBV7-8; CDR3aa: CASSRRSGATNEKLFF; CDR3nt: TGTGCCAGCAGCAGGAGATCAGGTGCAACTAATGAAAAACTGTTTTTT
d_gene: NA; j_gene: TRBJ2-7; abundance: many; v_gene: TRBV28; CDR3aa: CASSPLSAYEQYF; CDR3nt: TGTGCCAGCAGCCCCCTTTCTGCCTACGAGCAGTACTTC
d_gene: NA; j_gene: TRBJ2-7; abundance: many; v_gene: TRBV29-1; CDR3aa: CSVTSESYEQYF; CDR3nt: TGCAGCGTTACAAGCGAATCCTACGAGCAGTACTTC
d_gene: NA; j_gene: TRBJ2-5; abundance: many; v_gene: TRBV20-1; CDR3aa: CSAREGRKETQYF; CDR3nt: TGCAGTGCTAGAGAGGGACGGAAAGAGACCCAGTACTTC
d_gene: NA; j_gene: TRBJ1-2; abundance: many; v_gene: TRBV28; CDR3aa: CASSQGTALYGYTF; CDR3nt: TGTGCCAGCAGTCAGGGGACCGCTTTGTACGGCTACACCTTC
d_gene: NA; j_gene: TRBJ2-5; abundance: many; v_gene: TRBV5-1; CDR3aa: CASSLGGGETQYF; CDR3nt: TGCGCCAGCAGCTTGGGAGGGGGAGAGACCCAGTACTTC
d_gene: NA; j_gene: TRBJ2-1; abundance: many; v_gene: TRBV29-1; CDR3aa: CSVEGGRGEGDEQFF; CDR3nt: TGCAGCGTTGAAGGGGGCAGGGGAGAGGGTGATGAGCAGTTCTTC
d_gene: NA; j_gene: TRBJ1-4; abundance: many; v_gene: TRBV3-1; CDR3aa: CASSQDRSTLANEKLFF; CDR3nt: TGTGCCAGCAGCCAAGACCGTTCGACCCTAGCTAATGAAAAACTGTTTTTT
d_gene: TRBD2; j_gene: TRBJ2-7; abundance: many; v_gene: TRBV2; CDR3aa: CAKRQISILAGNEQYF; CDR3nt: TGTGCCAAACGGCAAATCTCAATCCTAGCGGGGAACGAGCAGTACTTC
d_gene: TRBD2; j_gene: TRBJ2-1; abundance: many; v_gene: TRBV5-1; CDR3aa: CASSLREGNEQFF; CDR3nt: TGCGCCAGCAGCTTGAGGGAGGGGAATGAGCAGTTCTTC
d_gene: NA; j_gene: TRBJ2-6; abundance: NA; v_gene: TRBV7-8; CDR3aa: CASSVGLKGNTGANVLTF; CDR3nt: TGTGCCAGCAGCGTAGGGCTGAAAGGGAACACTGGGGCCAACGTCCTGACTTTC
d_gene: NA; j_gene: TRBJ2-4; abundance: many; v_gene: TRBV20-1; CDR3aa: CSARDSGDIQYF; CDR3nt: TGCAGTGCTAGGGACAGCGGGGACATTCAGTACTTC
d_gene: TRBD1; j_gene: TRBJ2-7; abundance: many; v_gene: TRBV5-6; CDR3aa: CASSLRQGAEEQYF; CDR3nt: TGTGCCAGCAGCTTGCGGCAGGGGGCTGAGGAGCAGTACTTC
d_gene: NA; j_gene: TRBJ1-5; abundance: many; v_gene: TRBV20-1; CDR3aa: CSARDYGNQPQHF; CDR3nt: TGCAGTGCTAGAGATTACGGCAATCAGCCCCAGCATTTT
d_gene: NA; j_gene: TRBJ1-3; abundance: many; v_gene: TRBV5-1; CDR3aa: CASSGGPAGTIYF; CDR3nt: TGCGCCAGCAGCGGGGGCCCCGCGGGCACCATATATTTT
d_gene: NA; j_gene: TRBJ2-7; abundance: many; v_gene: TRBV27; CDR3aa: CASSLLEGYEQYF; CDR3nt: TGTGCCAGCAGTTTATTGGAGGGGTACGAGCAGTACTTC
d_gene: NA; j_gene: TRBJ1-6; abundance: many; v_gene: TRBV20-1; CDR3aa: CSAIPGSNSPLHF; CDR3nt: TGCAGTGCTATTCCAGGGTCTAATTCACCCCTCCACTTT
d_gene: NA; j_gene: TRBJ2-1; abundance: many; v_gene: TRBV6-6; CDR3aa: CASSYSGVGYNEQFF; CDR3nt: TGTGCCAGCAGTTACTCTGGTGTGGGATACAATGAGCAGTTCTTC
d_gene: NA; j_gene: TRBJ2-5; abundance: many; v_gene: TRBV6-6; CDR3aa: CASSGPARETQYF; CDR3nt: TGTGCCAGCAGTGGACCCGCACGGGAGACCCAGTACTTC
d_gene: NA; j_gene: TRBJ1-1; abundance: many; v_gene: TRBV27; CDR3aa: CASSLTGRTEAFF; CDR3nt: TGTGCCAGCAGTTTAACGGGACGCACTGAAGCTTTCTTT
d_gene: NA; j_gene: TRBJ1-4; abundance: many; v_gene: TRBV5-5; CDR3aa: CASSSASGAAGNEKLFF; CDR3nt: TGTGCCAGCAGCTCCGCTAGCGGGGCAGCCGGGAATGAAAAACTGTTTTTT
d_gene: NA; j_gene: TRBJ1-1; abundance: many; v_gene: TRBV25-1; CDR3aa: CASSDVGSRTSEAFF; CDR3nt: TGTGCCAGCAGTGATGTGGGCAGCCGAACATCTGAAGCTTTCTTT
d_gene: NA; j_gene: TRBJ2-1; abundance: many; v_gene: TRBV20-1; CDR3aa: CSAKTGTGIGEQFF; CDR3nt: TGCAGTGCAAAAACCGGGACCGGGATAGGGGAGCAGTTCTTC
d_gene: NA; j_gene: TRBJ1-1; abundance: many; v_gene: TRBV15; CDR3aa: CATSDLGGTMVPEAFF; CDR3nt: TGTGCCACCAGCGACCTCGGGGGAACAATGGTCCCTGAAGCTTTCTTT
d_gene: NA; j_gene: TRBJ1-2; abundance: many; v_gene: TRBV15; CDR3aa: CATSTGGGYTF; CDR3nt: TGTGCCACCAGCACCGGAGGGGGCTACACCTTC
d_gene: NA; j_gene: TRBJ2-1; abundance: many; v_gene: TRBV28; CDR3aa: CASITGNRVREQFF; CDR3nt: TGTGCCAGCATCACAGGGAACCGGGTTCGGGAGCAGTTCTTC
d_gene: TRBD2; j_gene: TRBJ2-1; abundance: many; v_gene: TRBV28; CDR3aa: CASSLLPGGGAPDEQFF; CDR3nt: TGTGCCAGCAGTTTATTGCCTGGCGGGGGGGCTCCGGATGAGCAGTTCTTC
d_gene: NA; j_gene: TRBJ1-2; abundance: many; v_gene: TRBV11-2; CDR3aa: CASSLGHSNFGYTF; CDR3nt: TGTGCCAGCAGCTTAGGGCATAGCAATTTTGGCTACACCTTC
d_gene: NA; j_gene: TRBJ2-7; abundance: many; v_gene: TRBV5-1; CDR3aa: CASSFGLLSSSYEQYF; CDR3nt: TGCGCCAGCAGCTTTGGCCTTCTATCTAGCTCCTACGAGCAGTACTTC
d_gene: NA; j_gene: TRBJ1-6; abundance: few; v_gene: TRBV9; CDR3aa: CASSVATVALNSPLHF; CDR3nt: TGTGCCAGCAGCGTAGCTACGGTCGCCCTTAATTCACCCCTCCACTTT